A selection of T cell receptor beta chains follows, all from one sample in a study of blood T cell repertoires in COVID-19. The protocol was immunoSEQ multiplex PCR, while the TCRdb copy is restricted to in-frame clones and leaves out a portion. Among 150,000 to 200,000 clones listed, 82% were seen once. The sample was peripheral blood. These TCRs come from a woman in her thirties or forties with COVID-19, enrolled during active disease. The CDR3 runs from the conserved cysteine through the conserved F or W.

V,J,CDR3
TRBV9,TRBJ2-7,CASSPGQDAYEQYF
TRBV3-1/TRBV3-2,TRBJ1-6,CASKRTGENSPLHF
TRBV7-8,TRBJ2-1,CASSLALDYEQFF
TRBV9,TRBJ2-7,CASSVGTNEQYF
TRBV5-6,TRBJ1-3,CASSFSPLGGNTIYF
TRBV13,TRBJ2-3,CASSTGLADTDTQYF
TRBV11-2,TRBJ1-6,CASSLGPMYSPLHF
TRBV7-2,TRBJ2-1,CASSLGESSYNEQFF
TRBV4-1,TRBJ2-3,CASSQNGQGGIDTQYF
TRBV6-4,TRBJ1-2,CASSEFVRANYGYTF
TRBV6-5,TRBJ1-1,CASSSTGSATEAFF
TRBV3-1/TRBV3-2,TRBJ2-2,CASSQALGAGTGELFF
TRBV6-1,TRBJ2-5,CASSENLGTGGMLVQETQYF
TRBV4-2,TRBJ2-1,CASSPDRFEQFF
TRBV30,TRBJ2-2,CAWNNDRVTTGELFF
TRBV10-3,TRBJ2-1,CAISESNQGPGDKKALSEFF
TRBV6-6,TRBJ1-1,CASSNPGEGGNTEAFF
TRBV10-3,TRBJ1-1,CAISDGTGVFTEAFF
TRBV24-1,TRBJ2-1,CATSLGGWGEQFF
TRBV2,TRBJ2-5,CASSEPAGGETQYF
TRBV2,TRBJ2-2,CASRPGEGNTGELFF
TRBV27,TRBJ2-6,CASHEWGQGAGANVLTF
TRBV19,TRBJ2-1,CASSGQTNEQFF
TRBV18,TRBJ1-1,CASSPLPIRGIGTEAFF
TRBV27,TRBJ2-1,CASSLYGTSGSDEQFF
TRBV5-5,TRBJ2-3,CASSLWTGKRIPSTDTQYF
TRBV5-4,TRBJ1-5,CASSWGGVNQPQHF
TRBV5-1,TRBJ1-1,CASSFTSGGNTEAFF
TRBV29-1,TRBJ2-3,CSGVDRGLRADTQYF
TRBV3-1/TRBV3-2,TRBJ2-3,CASMGAGTDTQYF
TRBV3-1/TRBV3-2,TRBJ1-2,CASSQDRQGGGYTF
TRBV30,TRBJ2-1,CAWSAGVEQFF
TRBV7-9,TRBJ1-1,CASSDTGNTEAFF
TRBV6-5,TRBJ1-6,CASIRDRGNSPLHF
TRBV6-5,TRBJ1-2,CASSLTGGEGRGYTF
TRBV6-2/TRBV6-3,TRBJ1-2,CASSYIQAVDGYTF
TRBV30,TRBJ2-4,CASSPGTLLAKNIQYF
TRBV9,TRBJ1-2,CASSVGQGARGGYTF
TRBV29-1,TRBJ1-2,CSVGQGGFYGYTF
TRBV7-3,TRBJ2-1,CASSRPGLAGGPNYNEQFF
TRBV7-9,TRBJ2-7,CASSPGTGVLGEQYF
TRBV3-1/TRBV3-2,TRBJ2-1,CASSQDGLNNEQFF
TRBV19,TRBJ1-3,CASRDRPYSGNTIYF
TRBV1,TRBJ2-3,CTSSQPRAGGVGDTQYF
TRBV30,TRBJ1-5,CAWSVGTFINQPQHF
TRBV11-2,TRBJ2-2,CASSPHLRIQGANTGELFF
TRBV7-7,TRBJ1-1,CAVGRPSLTKNTEAFF
TRBV14,TRBJ2-5,CASSLSQETQYF
TRBV6-5,TRBJ1-5,CASKTGDQPQHF
TRBV2,TRBJ2-5,CASSLGELNF